This paragraph reports one T cell receptor (beta chain). V was clipped by 2 bases and J by 4 bases; unmatched bases: 2. The CDR3 loop spans 14 amino acids. CDR1 MNHNY and CDR2 SVGAGI come from the germline V gene (reference sequence). Since all of the isolated RNA was reverse transcribed, expressed TCRB transcripts were what got sequenced. The data were produced by immunoSEQ multiplex PCR, yet TCRdb's version contains in-frame clones alone and is incomplete. Of about half a million clones listed, approximately 30% are singletons. These data are taken from a study of beta chain features in type 1 diabetes.

The chain recombines TRBV6-6 with TRBJ2-1, with 7 bases that match TRBD2. The receptor was derived from a man aged 18-30 years in good health. The sample consisted of naive CD4+ T cells from blood. CDR3 sequence (DNA): TGTGCCAGCAGTTACCTCGGGGGGTACAATGAGCAGTTCTTC. This codes for CASSYLGGYNEQFF.